Below are 21 T cell receptor beta chains sequenced from a single sample in a study of cytomegalovirus exposure and HLA in healthy donors. PCR used 60 Vbeta primers and 13 Jbeta primers. Some clones are missing from TCRdb's copy, which holds only in-frame ones; the method was immunoSEQ multiplex PCR. The repertoire consists of some 120,000 clones, with about 81% occurring once and the leading ten covering 0.9% to 1.2%. Sequenced sample: PBMCs. Receptors were obtained from a woman in her twenties or thirties in good health and CMV-seronegative.

This sequence joins TRBV13 and TRBJ1-2, with TRBD1 identical over 11 bases. This CDR3 is built from 15 residues. The J segment lost 7 bases and the V segment lost 5 bases, leaving 9 bases of the junction unmatched. Germline CDR1 PRHDT, CDR2 FYEKMQ (reference sequence). CDR3 protein: CASSRGTGGLSGYTF. DNA of the CDR3: TGTGCCAGCAGCCGCGGGACAGGGGGATTGAGTGGCTACACCTTC.

The CDR3 spells CASSPRGGTGELFF. For the CDR3, the DNA is TGTGCCAGCAGCCCGCGCGGGGGAACCGGGGAGCTGTTTTTT. V and J are TRBV5-4 and TRBJ2-2; TRBD2 aligns across 7 bases. V lost 4 bases and J lost 5; bases outside the gene matches: 5. CDR1 and CDR2 from the germline V gene are SGHNT and YYREEE (reference sequence). This CDR3 has 14 amino acids.

V usage is TRBV5-8 and J usage is TRBJ2-3; 7 bases agree with TRBD2. This CDR3 region has 14 residues. Trimming removed 4 bases from V and 5 bases from J; junction bases left unmatched: 7. In germline, CDR1 is SGHTS, CDR2 YDEGEE. The CDR3 here is CASSEAGEVDTQYF. CDR3 bases: TGTGCCAGCAGCGAGGCGGGAGAGGTAGATACGCAGTATTTT.

This sequence joins TRBV29-1 and TRBJ1-1, with TRBD1 identical over 7 bases. The CDR3 has 13 residues. V dropped 6 bases and J dropped 4; count of bases not matched to a gene: 8. Germline CDR1 reads SQVTM; CDR2 reads ANQGSEA. The CDR3 is CSVVGQYTTEAFF. CDR3 DNA sequence: TGCAGCGTAGTGGGACAGTACACCACTGAAGCTTTCTTT. The full variable domain, completed using reference TRBV29-1 and TRBJ1-1, is SAVISQKPSRDICQRGTSLTIQCQVDSQVTMMFWYRQQPGQSLTLIATANQGSEATYESGFVIDKFPISRPNLTFSTLTVSNMSPEDSSIYLCSVVGQYTTEAFFGQGTRLTVV.

The chain links TRBV7-2 to TRBJ2-5, with 8 bases lining up with TRBD1. J lost 2 bases, V lost 5 bases, and 4 bases had no gene match. Germline V CDR1 and CDR2: SGHTA, FQGNSA. The CDR3 has 14 residues. CDR3 in amino acids: CASSRTGGQETQYF. In nucleotides, the CDR3 is TGTGCCAGCAGCCGTACAGGGGGACAAGAGACCCAGTACTTC.

This chain joins TRBV7-8 and TRBJ2-3; weak D call: TRBD1 (6 bases). Germline V gene lookup returns CDR1 SGHVS and CDR2 FQNEAQ. V was pared by 4 bases and J by 2 bases, with 13 bases between. There are 15 residues in the CDR3. The CDR3 loop reads CASSWAGDNTDTQYF. CDR3 nucleotides: TGTGCCAGCAGCTGGGCAGGGGATAACACAGATACGCAGTATTTT.

Only one count was recorded for this clone. The CDR3 sequence is CASRGLAREQYF. DNA for the CDR3: TGTGCCAGCAGGGGACTAGCGCGCGAGCAGTACTTC. The chain recombines TRBV6-5 with TRBJ2-7, with TRBD2 identical over 10 bases. After removal of 6 bases from V and 6 bases from J, the junction contained 2 bases not matched to a gene. The germline V gene encodes CDR1 MNHEY and CDR2 SVGAGI. CDR3 length: 12 residues.

The chain couples TRBV15 to TRBJ2-7; D gene ambiguous. The germline V gene has CDR1 LNHNV and CDR2 YYDKDF (reference sequence). The V and J ends lost 4 bases and 2 bases respectively, with 9 bases between them. This CDR3 spans 13 amino acids. The CDR3 protein is CATSTAVPYEQYF. DNA for the CDR3: TGTGCCACCAGCACGGCGGTCCCCTACGAGCAGTACTTC.

The chain carries TRBV10-3 and TRBJ2-1, with D unresolved. V shed 0 bases and J shed 0 bases, with 6 bases lying between them. CDR1 is ENHRY and CDR2 is SYGVKD in the germline V gene. The CDR3 length is 15 residues. The CDR3 sequence is CAISESTGSYNEQFF. The CDR3 coding sequence is TGTGCCATCAGTGAGTCAACCGGCTCCTACAATGAGCAGTTCTTC.

This rearrangement joins TRBV27 to TRBJ2-7; D is perhaps TRBD2 (7 bases). V lost 8 bases to trimming and J lost 5 bases, with 22 bases between them. This CDR3 has 15 residues. Germline CDR1 reads MNHEY; CDR2 reads SMNVEV (reference sequence). CDR3 sequence: CASGGPGGISDEQYF. The CDR3 DNA is TGTGCCAGCGGGGGCCCCGGGGGGATATCCGACGAGCAGTACTTC.

The V and J genes are TRBV9 and TRBJ1-1, with TRBD1 identical over 7 bases. CDR3 size: 14 residues. In germline, CDR1 is SGDLS, CDR2 YYNGEE. The V and J ends lost 2 bases and 5 bases, in that order; junction bases with no gene match: 6. CDR3: CASSVTGLETEAFF. The CDR3 nucleotides are TGTGCCAGCAGCGTGACAGGGCTCGAGACTGAAGCTTTCTTT.

The chain links TRBV10-3 to TRBJ2-6, with a possible D match to TRBD2 (5 bases). V was pared by 8 bases and J by 3 bases, with 11 bases between. The length of the CDR3 is 14 residues. Germline assignment: CDR1 ENHRY and CDR2 SYGVKD. DNA for the CDR3: TGTGCCATCGCACGGGGTAGTGGGGCCAACGTCCTGACTTTC. Its translation is CAIARGSGANVLTF.

The rearrangement links TRBV7-9 to TRBJ2-2; possible D gene TRBD1, 6 bases. This CDR3 is built from 16 residues. Trimming cost V 1 base and J 5 bases, with 14 bases left between them. Germline V lookup: CDR1 SEHNR, CDR2 FQNEAQ (reference sequence). CDR3 in amino acids: CASSLEVGTTTGELFF. The DNA for the CDR3 is TGTGCCAGCAGCTTAGAAGTCGGGACAACTACCGGGGAGCTGTTTTTT.

This chain joins TRBV5-1 and TRBJ2-7, with TRBD2 identical over 7 bases. The CDR3 is made up of 15 amino acids. V dropped 1 base and J dropped 6; count of bases not matched to a gene: 10. The V gene's germline CDR1 is SGHRS and CDR2 YFSETQ. As DNA, the CDR3 is TGCGCCAGCAGCTTGCGCGGGGGAGAAGAAGGCGAGCAGTACTTC. Protein product: CASSLRGGEEGEQYF.

The V and J genes are TRBV29-1 and TRBJ2-1; maybe TRBD1 (6 bases). The CDR3 is made up of 15 amino acids. Trimming removed 1 base from V and 2 bases from J, with 12 bases in between. Germline CDR1 is SQVTM and CDR2 is ANQGSEA. DNA for the CDR3: TGCAGCGTTGAAGTCCGGGACACTCCCTACAATGAGCAGTTCTTC. Translating gives CSVEVRDTPYNEQFF.

V and J are TRBV9 and TRBJ2-2; the D gene is possibly TRBD2 (5 bases). Germline values: CDR1 SGDLS, CDR2 YYNGEE. With 3 bases removed from V and 6 bases from J, the gap between germline ends came to 12 bases. This CDR3 region has 14 residues. DNA for the CDR3: TGTGCCAGCAGCGAAGTGTACGGGGCCGGGGAGCTGTTTTTT. Translating it yields CASSEVYGAGELFF.

This chain joins TRBV27 and TRBJ1-2, with 8 bases fitting TRBD1. This CDR3 comprises 14 residues. Germline CDR1 MNHEY, CDR2 SMNVEV (reference sequence). The ends lost 8 bases at V and 3 bases at J; junction bases unmatched: 8. The CDR3 bases are TGTGCCAGCGGCTTTCCGGGACAGGACTATGGCTACACCTTC. Encoded protein: CASGFPGQDYGYTF.

CDR3 loop: CASAGDRDYNEQFF. The DNA of the CDR3 is TGTGCCAGCGCGGGGGACAGGGATTACAATGAGCAGTTCTTC. This chain connects TRBV6-1 to TRBJ2-1; 9 bases are a match to TRBD1. Trimming took 8 bases from V and 4 from J; bases not matched to a gene: 6. The germline CDR1 and CDR2 sequences are MNHNS and SASEGT. CDR3 length: 14 residues.

This clone was seen a few times. The chain is built from TRBV27 and TRBJ2-7; 10 positions match TRBD1. The CDR3 contains 17 residues. Unmatched junction bases numbered 18, after V lost 4 bases and J lost 9 bases. From germline, CDR1 is MNHEY and CDR2 SMNVEV (reference sequence). DNA for the CDR3: TGTGCCAGCAGTTCTGTCGGGACAGGGGAGCGAAGTAGTGGGCAGTACTTC. It is translated as CASSSVGTGERSSGQYF.

This chain links TRBV7-3 with TRBJ1-2, with TRBD1 matching 12 bases. Germline lookup yields CDR1 SGHTA and CDR2 FQGTGA. V lost 4 bases and J lost 8; bases outside the gene matches: 2. The CDR3 runs to 13 residues. CDR3 loop: CASSWDRGRGYTF. The CDR3 bases are TGTGCCAGCAGCTGGGACAGGGGGCGAGGCTACACCTTC.

The V and J genes are TRBV12-5 and TRBJ1-1, with D possibly being TRBD1 (6 bases). There are 13 residues in the CDR3. Germline V CDR1 and CDR2: LGHNT, FRNRAP. Trimming left V 6 bases short and J 7 bases short, with 15 bases between. This chain's CDR3 is CASGRGGDGEAFF. The CDR3 DNA follows: TGTGCTAGTGGCCGAGGGGGTGACGGTGAAGCTTTCTTT.